This T cell receptor (beta chain) was observed in a study of Ad26.COV2.S vaccination and SARS-CoV-2 variants. Background on the study: Doses of Ad26.COV2.S were injected into muscle once or twice, 56 days apart.

Treatment noted: around 19 received Ad26.COV2.S at low or high dose, single or two shots; about 5 received placebo; per-sample allocation not given. Each sample was drawn 63 days after the first injection (of vaccine or placebo). An adult of 18-55 years in Boston served as donor. Note on this clone: Its antigen is unknown.

Study-wide results and limits: Once vaccination had occurred, spike-specific CD8+ and CD4+ T cell responses reportedly showed substantial breadth.

Assay: immunoSEQ multiplex PCR; the TCRdb copy retains only in-frame clones and omits some. This sample has more than 300,000 clones; 80% to 90% occur once, and the top ten carry 5%. The CDR3 totals 14 residues. Germline CDR1 reads LNHDA; CDR2 reads SQIVND (reference sequence). Trimming left V 5 bases short and J 4 bases short, with 14 bases between. The specimen was peripheral blood, collected in a trial of Ad26.COV2.S vaccine versus placebo. This TCR was recovered from a person between 18 and 60 years old who received the Ad26.COV2.S COVID-19 vaccine or a placebo. The chain recombines TRBV19 with TRBJ1-2; D not certain. Here the CDR3 DNA reads TGTGCCAGTAGTGGCTCGAGAGGGAGCTATGGCTACACCTTC. Protein product: CASSGSRGSYGYTF.